The rows below give T cell receptor beta chains drawn from one sample of a study of shared clonotypes between healthy human individuals. TCRdb keeps only in-frame clones here, not all; method: immunoSEQ multiplex PCR. Among 950,000 to 1,100,000 clones listed, 78% were seen once. Source material: memory CD4+ T cells from PBMCs. The source is a man between 18 and 29 years old in good health. Some clones in this sample may be carry-over from other donors' samples. Both conserved end residues are trimmed from each CDR3.

v_call cdr3_aa
TRBV6-1 ASSEGIRVTDTQY
TRBV5-1 ASSLDSVNSPLH
TRBV7-2 ASSPERDSPYGYT
TRBV28 ASSFLDDGYT
TRBV6-1 ASTQREGTGEQF
TRBV20-1 SAFEDTQY
TRBV9 ASSAGGLANEQF
TRBV11-3 ASSSSGQYNEQF
TRBV5-6 ASSLGGLSNYGYT
TRBV10-3 AISTPTEYEQY
TRBV6-6 ASSFGGAHEQY
TRBV9 ASSVPPQGGEQY
TRBV30 AWIQGLAGVFRTDTQY
TRBV20-1 SARSLETQY
TRBV7-9 ASSPPVQRAYEQY
TRBV18 ASSPDRDRGFQPQH